This T cell receptor beta chain was observed in a study of blood T cells in healthy people across ages. The study's findings and limits: A roughly linear age-dependent decrease characterized TCR beta diversity per million T cells. Correlation between TCR beta diversity and naive T cell percentage was strong. Donor CMV status was unknown, possibly confounding expanded clonotype changes.

A J-beta primer mix and a sample-barcoded 5' primer were used in a second PCR of about 7 to 12 cycles. A single record per CDR3 protein comes from TCRdb applying MiXCR to the 5' RACE reads. This repertoire shows roughly 900,000 distinct CDR3 sequences, around 49% found once; its top ten account for about an eighth. This CDR3 region has 18 residues. A remark on this clonotype: Antigen specificity is unknown. The junction differs from germline at one of its ends, possibly a read error.

The J gene is TRBJ2-1, the V gene TRBV12-3 or TRBV12-4, with TRBD2 matching over 9 bases. The sample was blood. This receptor was obtained from a man younger than 45 in good health. The CDR3 here is CAGSFDREGAGGFYEQFF. CDR3 DNA sequence: TGTGCCGGCAGTTTTGACAGGGAAGGAGCGGGGGGCTTCTACGAGCAGTTCTTC.